This T cell receptor (beta chain) was identified during a study of blood T cell repertoires in COVID-19. On the study more broadly: Samples of COVID-19 (acute and convalescent) were obtained from the United States, Italy and Spain. The cDNA or gDNA used as material had been derived from T cells, B-cell-depleted T cells, or PBMCs.

Original handling: From reference gene primer amplification, estimates of nucleated cell counts were derived. The table came from immunoSEQ multiplex PCR; TCRdb's copy has only in-frame clones and leaves some out. That table is the source of V, J and clone size, and D and trimming were worked out from the DNA. The table shows 160,000 or so clones, with 70% to 90% occurring only once. Trimming cost V 6 bases and J 0 bases, with 12 bases left between them. Germline V gene data show CDR1 as ENHRY and CDR2 as SYGVKD. The CDR3 runs 15 residues. This chain links TRBV10-3 with TRBJ2-1; D gene uncertain. This clonotype was sampled from a human donor in a cohort sampled during active COVID-19. Sequencing input: peripheral blood. Written as DNA, the CDR3 is TGTGCCATCAGGGCGGTTTTTAGCTCCTACAATGAGCAGTTCTTC. Protein sequence: CAIRAVFSSYNEQFF.